A selection of T cell receptor beta chains follows, all from one sample in a study of technical replicates of blood from a handful of donors. The protocol was immunoSEQ multiplex PCR, while the TCRdb copy is restricted to in-frame clones and leaves out a portion. The table lists about 60,000 clones, about 86% of them singletons. Source material: PBMCs. The receptors here all came from a human donor in good health. Some clones in this sample may be carry-over from other donors' samples. The CDR3 runs from the conserved cysteine through the conserved F or W. The order of the fields is V gene, clone size, J gene, CDR3 protein. Some rows have no size entry. The others give once, few or many, or a class for an expanded clone.

>TRBV27|NA|TRBJ2-1
CASSLWGGNEQFF
>TRBV19|NA|TRBJ2-1
CASSIGGASGSRFF
>TRBV5-8|NA|TRBJ2-5
CASSLWDRSGQETQYF
>TRBV7-2|NA|TRBJ2-3
CASSLSRTDTQYF
>TRBV7-6|NA|TRBJ2-1
CASSLAFGDEYNEQFF
>TRBV13|NA|TRBJ2-3
CASTPQGPTDTQYF
>TRBV7-8|NA|TRBJ2-5
CASSLGRGPQETQYF
>TRBV7-2|NA|TRBJ2-1
CASSLARDNEQFF
>TRBV5-4|medium-sized|TRBJ1-2
CASSPLDRGPSNYGYTF
>TRBV7-9|NA|TRBJ2-7
CASSSPLLDRGRHEQYF
>TRBV6-4|NA|TRBJ2-1
CASSDSASGGVPTEQFF
>TRBV4-3|NA|TRBJ2-1
CASSQDRLAALYNEQFF
>TRBV7-2|NA|TRBJ2-1
CASSLDGFREQFF
>TRBV2|NA|TRBJ1-2
CASEAQGNYGYTF
>TRBV19|NA|TRBJ1-5
CASSILGAGNQPQHF
>TRBV30|NA|TRBJ1-1
CAWSVQSNTEAFF
>TRBV9|NA|TRBJ2-3
CASSVEGGPYSTDTQYF
>TRBV5-1|once|TRBJ2-1
CASSAGTGAHYNEQFF
>TRBV6-1|NA|TRBJ1-5
CASSDGSGPQPQHF
>TRBV10-1|NA|TRBJ1-1
CASGQGRTEAFF
>TRBV2|NA|TRBJ2-7
CASKGTSGGEQYF
>TRBV6-1|NA|TRBJ2-3
CASSRGLTDTQYF
>TRBV28|NA|TRBJ1-1
CASSLLRGSGGRTFF
>TRBV4-1|once|TRBJ1-5
CASSHPVGPGPQHF
>TRBV30|once|TRBJ2-1
CAWKGGGNEQFF
>TRBV7-9|NA|TRBJ1-2
CASSLRVKGAQGYTF
>TRBV27|once|TRBJ2-7
CASSGSYEQYF
>TRBV10-1|NA|TRBJ2-7
CASSGKRTSGRYEQYF
>TRBV18|NA|TRBJ1-1
CASSTDGYGAFF
>TRBV6-5|NA|TRBJ1-2
CASSYSQGRGIYGYTF
>TRBV5-6|NA|TRBJ2-5
CASTRDIGETQYF
>TRBV7-8|NA|TRBJ2-7
CASSLRGQGGSYEQYF
>TRBV30|few|TRBJ1-4
CACGTGLIEKLFF
>TRBV12-5|NA|TRBJ1-2
CASGTGAGYTF
>TRBV2|once|TRBJ1-1
CASSEMWSLGSEAFF
>TRBV10-3|NA|TRBJ2-7
CAISVPSGGLYEQYF
>TRBV9|NA|TRBJ2-7
CASSVDPAGDYEQYF
>TRBV7-2|NA|TRBJ2-1
CASSLEPAGFNEQFF
>TRBV2|once|TRBJ1-5
CASKPDRGGNQPQHF
>TRBV15|NA|TRBJ2-7
CATSRDALRLASEQYF
>TRBV5-8|once|TRBJ1-2
CASSLFTANYGYTF
>TRBV18|NA|TRBJ2-3
CASSPFSTGATDTQYF